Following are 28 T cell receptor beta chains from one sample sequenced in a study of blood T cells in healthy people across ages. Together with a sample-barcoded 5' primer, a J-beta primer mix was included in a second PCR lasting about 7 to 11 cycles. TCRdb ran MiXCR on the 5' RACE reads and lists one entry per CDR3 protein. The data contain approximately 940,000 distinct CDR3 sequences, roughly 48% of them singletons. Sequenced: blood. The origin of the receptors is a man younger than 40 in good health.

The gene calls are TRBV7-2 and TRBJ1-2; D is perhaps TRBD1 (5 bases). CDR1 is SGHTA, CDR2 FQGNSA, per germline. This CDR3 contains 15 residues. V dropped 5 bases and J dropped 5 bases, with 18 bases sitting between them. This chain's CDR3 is CASSLYLLGTYGYTF. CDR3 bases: TGTGCCAGCAGCCTCTATCTGCTTGGGACGTATGGCTACACCTTC.

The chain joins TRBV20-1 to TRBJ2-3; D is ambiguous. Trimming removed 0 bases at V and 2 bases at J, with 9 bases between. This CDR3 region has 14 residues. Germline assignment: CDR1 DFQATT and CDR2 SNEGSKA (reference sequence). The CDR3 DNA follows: TGCAGTGCTAGAGATGGGGTAGCCACAGATACGCAGTATTTT. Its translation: CSARDGVATDTQYF.

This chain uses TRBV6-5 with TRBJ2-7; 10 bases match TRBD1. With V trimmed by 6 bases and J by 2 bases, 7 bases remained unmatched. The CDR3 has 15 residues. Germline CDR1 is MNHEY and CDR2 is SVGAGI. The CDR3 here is CASREGQGPTYEQYF. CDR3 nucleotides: TGTGCCAGCAGAGAGGGACAGGGGCCTACCTACGAGCAGTACTTC.

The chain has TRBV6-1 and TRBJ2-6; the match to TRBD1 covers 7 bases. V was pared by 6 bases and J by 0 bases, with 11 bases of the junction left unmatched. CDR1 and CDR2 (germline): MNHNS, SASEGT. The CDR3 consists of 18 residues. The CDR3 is CASRPWTGQSSGANVLTF. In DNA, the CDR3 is TGTGCCAGCAGACCGTGGACAGGACAGAGCTCTGGGGCCAACGTCCTGACTTTC.

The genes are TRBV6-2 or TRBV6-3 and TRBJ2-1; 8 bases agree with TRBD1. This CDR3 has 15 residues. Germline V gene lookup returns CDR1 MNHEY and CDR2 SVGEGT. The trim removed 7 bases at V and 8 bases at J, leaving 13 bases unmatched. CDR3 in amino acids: CASTPFADRGYEQFF. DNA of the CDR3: TGTGCCAGCACCCCATTCGCAGACAGGGGTTATGAGCAGTTCTTC.

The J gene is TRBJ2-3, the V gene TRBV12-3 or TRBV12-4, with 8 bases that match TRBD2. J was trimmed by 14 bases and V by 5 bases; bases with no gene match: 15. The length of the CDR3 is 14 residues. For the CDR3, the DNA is TGTGCCAGCAGTCCTCGCCTTGGCGGGAGGTACGCGTATTTT. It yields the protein CASSPRLGGRYAYF.

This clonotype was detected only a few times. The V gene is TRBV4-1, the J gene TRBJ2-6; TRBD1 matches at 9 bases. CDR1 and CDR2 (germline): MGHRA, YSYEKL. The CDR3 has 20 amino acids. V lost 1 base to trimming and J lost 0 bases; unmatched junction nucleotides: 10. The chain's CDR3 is CASSQVRNRGPISGANVLTF. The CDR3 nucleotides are TGCGCCAGCAGCCAAGTCCGTAACAGGGGGCCTATCTCTGGGGCCAACGTCCTGACTTTC.

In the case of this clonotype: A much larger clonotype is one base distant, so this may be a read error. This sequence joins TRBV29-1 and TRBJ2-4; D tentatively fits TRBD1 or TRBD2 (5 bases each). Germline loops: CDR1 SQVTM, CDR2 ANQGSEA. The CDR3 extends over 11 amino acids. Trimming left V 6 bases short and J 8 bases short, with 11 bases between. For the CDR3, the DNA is TGCAGCGTACTCTGGGACCACATTCAGTACTTC. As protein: CSVLWDHIQYF.

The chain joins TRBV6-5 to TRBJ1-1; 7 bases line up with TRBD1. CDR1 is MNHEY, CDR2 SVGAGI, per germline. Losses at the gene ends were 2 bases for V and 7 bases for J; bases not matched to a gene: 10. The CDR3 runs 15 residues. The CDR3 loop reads CASSYEDGGDSEAFF. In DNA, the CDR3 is TGTGCCAGCAGTTACGAGGACGGAGGGGACAGTGAAGCTTTCTTT.

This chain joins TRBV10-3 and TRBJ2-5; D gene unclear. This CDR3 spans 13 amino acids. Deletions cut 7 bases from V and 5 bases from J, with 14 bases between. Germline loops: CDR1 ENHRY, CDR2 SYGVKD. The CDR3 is CAITPVALETQYF. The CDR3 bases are TGTGCCATCACTCCCGTGGCGTTGGAGACCCAGTACTTC.

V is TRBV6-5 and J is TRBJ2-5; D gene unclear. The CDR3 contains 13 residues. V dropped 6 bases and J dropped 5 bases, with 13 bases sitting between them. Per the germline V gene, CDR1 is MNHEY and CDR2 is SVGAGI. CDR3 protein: CASSQRTGETQYF. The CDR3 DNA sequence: TGTGCCAGCAGCCAAAGGACCGGGGAGACCCAGTACTTC.

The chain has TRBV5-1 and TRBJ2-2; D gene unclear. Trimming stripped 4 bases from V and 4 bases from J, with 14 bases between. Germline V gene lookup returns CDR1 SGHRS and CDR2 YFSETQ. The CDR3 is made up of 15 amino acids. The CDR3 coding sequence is TGCGCCAGCAGCCTTGCGCCAGAGAGCACCGGGGAGCTGTTTTTT. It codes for CASSLAPESTGELFF. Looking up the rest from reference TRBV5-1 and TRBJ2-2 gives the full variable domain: KAGVTQTPRYLIKTRGQQVTLSCSPISGHRSVSWYQQTPGQGLQFLFEYFSETQRNKGNFPGRFSGRQFSNSRSEMNVSTLELGDSALYLCASSLAPESTGELFFGEGSRLTVL.

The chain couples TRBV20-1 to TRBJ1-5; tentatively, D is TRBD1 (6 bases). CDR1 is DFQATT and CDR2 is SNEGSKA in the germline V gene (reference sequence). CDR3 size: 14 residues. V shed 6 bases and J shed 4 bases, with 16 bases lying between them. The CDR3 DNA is TGCAGTGCCACGGCCGGGACACCAAATCAGCCCCAGCATTTT. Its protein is CSATAGTPNQPQHF.

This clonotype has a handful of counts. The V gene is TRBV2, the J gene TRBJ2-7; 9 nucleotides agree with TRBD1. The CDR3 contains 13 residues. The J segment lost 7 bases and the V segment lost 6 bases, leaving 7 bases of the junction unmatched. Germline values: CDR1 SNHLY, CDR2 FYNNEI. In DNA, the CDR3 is TGTGCCAGCAGCGGGACAGGGAGTGATGAGCAGTACTTC. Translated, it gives CASSGTGSDEQYF. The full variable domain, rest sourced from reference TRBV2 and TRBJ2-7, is EPEVTQTPSHQVTQMGQEVILRCVPISNHLYFYWYRQILGQKVEFLVSFYNNEISEKSEIFDDQFSVERPDGSNFTLKIRSTKLEDSAMYFCASSGTGSDEQYFGPGTRLTVT.

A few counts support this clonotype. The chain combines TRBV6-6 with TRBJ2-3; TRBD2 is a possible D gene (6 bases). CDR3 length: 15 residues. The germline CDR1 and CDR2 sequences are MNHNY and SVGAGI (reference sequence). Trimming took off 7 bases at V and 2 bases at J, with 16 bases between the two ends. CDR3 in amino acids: CASINRLVPTDTQYF. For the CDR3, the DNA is TGTGCCAGCATCAACCGACTAGTTCCCACAGATACGCAGTATTTT.

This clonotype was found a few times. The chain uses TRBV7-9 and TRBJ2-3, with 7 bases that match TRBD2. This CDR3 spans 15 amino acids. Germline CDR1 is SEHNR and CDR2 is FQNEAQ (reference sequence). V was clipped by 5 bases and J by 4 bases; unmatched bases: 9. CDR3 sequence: CASSAGLGGADTQYF. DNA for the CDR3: TGTGCCAGCAGCGCGGGACTGGGGGGGGCAGATACGCAGTATTTT.

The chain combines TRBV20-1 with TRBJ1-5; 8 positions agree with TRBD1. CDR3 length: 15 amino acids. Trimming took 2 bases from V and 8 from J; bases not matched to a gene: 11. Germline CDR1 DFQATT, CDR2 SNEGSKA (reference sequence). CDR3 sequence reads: CSARPGTGGGKPQHF. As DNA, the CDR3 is TGCAGTGCTAGACCCGGGACAGGAGGTGGGAAGCCCCAGCATTTT.

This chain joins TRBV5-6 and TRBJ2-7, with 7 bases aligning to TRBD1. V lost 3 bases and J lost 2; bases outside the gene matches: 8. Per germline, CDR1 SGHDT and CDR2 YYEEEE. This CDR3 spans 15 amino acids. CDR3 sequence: CASSSPHRGTYEQYF. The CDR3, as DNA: TGTGCCAGCAGCTCTCCCCACAGGGGAACCTACGAGCAGTACTTC. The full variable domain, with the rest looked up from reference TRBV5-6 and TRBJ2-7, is DAGVTQSPTHLIKTRGQQVTLRCSPKSGHDTVSWYQQALGQGPQFIFQYYEEEERQRGNFPDRFSGHQFPNYSSELNVNALLLGDSALYLCASSSPHRGTYEQYFGPGTRLTVT.

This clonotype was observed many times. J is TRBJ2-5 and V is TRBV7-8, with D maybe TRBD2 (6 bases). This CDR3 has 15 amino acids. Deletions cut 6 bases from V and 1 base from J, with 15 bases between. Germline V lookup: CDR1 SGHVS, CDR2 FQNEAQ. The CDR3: CASRLTRAVQETQYF. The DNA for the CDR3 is TGTGCCAGCAGATTGACTAGAGCCGTCCAAGAGACCCAGTACTTC.

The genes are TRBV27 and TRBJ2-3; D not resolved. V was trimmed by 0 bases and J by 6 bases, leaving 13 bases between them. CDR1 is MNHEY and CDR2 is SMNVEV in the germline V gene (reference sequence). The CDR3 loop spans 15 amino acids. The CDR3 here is CASSLSATRADTQYF. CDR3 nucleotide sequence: TGTGCCAGCAGTTTATCGGCGACCCGTGCTGATACGCAGTATTTT.

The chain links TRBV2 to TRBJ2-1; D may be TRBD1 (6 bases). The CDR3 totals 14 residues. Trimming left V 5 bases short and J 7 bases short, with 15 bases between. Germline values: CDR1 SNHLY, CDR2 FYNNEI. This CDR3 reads CASSRQGQGNEQFF. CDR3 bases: TGTGCCAGCAGTCGTCAGGGGCAGGGTAATGAGCAGTTCTTC. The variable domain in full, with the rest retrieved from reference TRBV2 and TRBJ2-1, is EPEVTQTPSHQVTQMGQEVILRCVPISNHLYFYWYRQILGQKVEFLVSFYNNEISEKSEIFDDQFSVERPDGSNFTLKIRSTKLEDSAMYFCASSRQGQGNEQFFGPGTRLTVL.

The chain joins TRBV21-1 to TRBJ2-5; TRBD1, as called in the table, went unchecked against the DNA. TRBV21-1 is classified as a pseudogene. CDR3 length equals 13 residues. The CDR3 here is CASSKGAQETQYF. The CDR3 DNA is TGTGCCAGCAGCAAGGGGGCCCAAGAGACCCAGTACTTC.

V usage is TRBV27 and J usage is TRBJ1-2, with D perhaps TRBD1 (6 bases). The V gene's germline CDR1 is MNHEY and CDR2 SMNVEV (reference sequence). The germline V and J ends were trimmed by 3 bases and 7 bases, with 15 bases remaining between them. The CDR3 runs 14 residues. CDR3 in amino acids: CASSFGGGPVGYTF. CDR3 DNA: TGTGCCAGCAGTTTCGGGGGGGGCCCCGTTGGCTACACCTTC.

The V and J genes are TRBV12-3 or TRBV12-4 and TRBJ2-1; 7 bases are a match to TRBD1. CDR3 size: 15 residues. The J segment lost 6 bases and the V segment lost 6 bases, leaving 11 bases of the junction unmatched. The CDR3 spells CASSTDRSYGNEQFF. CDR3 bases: TGTGCCAGCAGCACGGACAGGTCCTATGGCAATGAGCAGTTCTTC.

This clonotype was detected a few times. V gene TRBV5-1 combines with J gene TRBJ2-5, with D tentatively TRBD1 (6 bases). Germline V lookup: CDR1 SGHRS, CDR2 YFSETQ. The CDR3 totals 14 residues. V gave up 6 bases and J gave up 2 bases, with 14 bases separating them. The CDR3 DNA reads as TGCGCCAGCACCTCAGGGGCGATACAAGAGACCCAGTACTTC. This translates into CASTSGAIQETQYF.

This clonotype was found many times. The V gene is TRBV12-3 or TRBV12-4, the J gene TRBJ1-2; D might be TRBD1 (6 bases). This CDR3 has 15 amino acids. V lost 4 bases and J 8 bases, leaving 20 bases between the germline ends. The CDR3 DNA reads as TGTGCCAGCAGTTCACCGGCGGGGGGCGCGAGGGGCTACACCTTC. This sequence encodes CASSSPAGGARGYTF.

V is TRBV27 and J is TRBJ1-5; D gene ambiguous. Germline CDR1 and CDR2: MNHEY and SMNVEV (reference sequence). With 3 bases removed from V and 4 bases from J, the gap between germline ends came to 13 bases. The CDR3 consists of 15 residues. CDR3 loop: CASSFLAAGNQPQHF. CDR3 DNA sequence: TGTGCCAGCAGTTTTCTGGCCGCTGGGAATCAGCCCCAGCATTTT.

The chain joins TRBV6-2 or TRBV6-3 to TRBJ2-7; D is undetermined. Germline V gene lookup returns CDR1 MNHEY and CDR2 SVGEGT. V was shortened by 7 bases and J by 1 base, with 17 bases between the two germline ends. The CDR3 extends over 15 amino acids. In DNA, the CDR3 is TGTGCCAGCACCGTAGACCGGCGGAGTTCCTACGAGCAGTACTTC. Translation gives CASTVDRRSSYEQYF.